This T cell receptor (beta chain) was found in a study of blood T cell repertoires in COVID-19. Turning to the study itself: The analysed material was cDNA or gDNA that came from T cells, B-cell-depleted T cells, or PBMCs.

The study counted Cohort 3 donors as recovered given two negative PCRs, clearance, or symptom resolution. V gave up 2 bases and J gave up 6 bases, with 11 bases separating them. The CDR3 is made up of 13 amino acids. Germline V gene data show CDR1 as SQVTM and CDR2 as ANQGSEA. The data were produced by immunoSEQ multiplex PCR, yet TCRdb's version contains in-frame clones alone and is incomplete. Of 390,000 or so clones detected, around 83% appear once; the ten largest clones hold around 5%. The sequence was collected from a woman between 50 and 59 years old who had recovered from COVID-19. The chain carries TRBV29-1 and TRBJ2-1, with a possible D match to TRBD2 (5 bases). Sequencing was performed on PBMCs or T cells enriched from blood (not recorded which). The chain's CDR3 is CSVESGRTNEQFF. Written as DNA, the CDR3 is TGCAGCGTTGAAAGCGGAAGGACCAATGAGCAGTTCTTC.